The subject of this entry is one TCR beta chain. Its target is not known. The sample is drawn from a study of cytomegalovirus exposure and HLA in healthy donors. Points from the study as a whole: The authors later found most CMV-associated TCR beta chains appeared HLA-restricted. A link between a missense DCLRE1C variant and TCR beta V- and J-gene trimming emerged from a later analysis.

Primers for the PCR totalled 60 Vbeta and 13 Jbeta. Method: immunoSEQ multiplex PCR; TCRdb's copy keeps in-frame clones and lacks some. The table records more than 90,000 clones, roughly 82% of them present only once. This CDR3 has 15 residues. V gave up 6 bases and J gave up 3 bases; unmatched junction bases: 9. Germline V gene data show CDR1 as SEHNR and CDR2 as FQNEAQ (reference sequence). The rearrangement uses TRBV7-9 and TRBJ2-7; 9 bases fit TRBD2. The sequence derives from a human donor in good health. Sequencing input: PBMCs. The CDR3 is CASSPLAGRSYEQYF. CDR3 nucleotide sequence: TGTGCCAGCAGTCCACTAGCGGGTAGAAGCTACGAGCAGTACTTC.